The clone carrying this T cell receptor (beta chain) was seen more than once but under ten times. Its antigen is unidentified. The entry originates in a study of beta chain features in type 1 diabetes. Study conclusions and caveats: TCRB CDR3s from Type 1 diabetes patients were moderately but significantly shorter in all four CD4+ subsets. The influence of HLA type on TCRB rearrangement stayed undetermined.

The V gene's germline CDR1 is SNHLY and CDR2 FYNNEI. The ends were cut back, 7 bases at V and 2 bases at J, with 14 bases in the middle. This CDR3 spans 15 amino acids. By way of CD45RO/CCR7/CD25/CD127/CD95/CD27, the CD4+ regulatory, stem cell-like memory, central memory and naive cells were sorted. Each of the sorted populations had a purity greater than 95%. As every portion of the isolated RNA was reverse transcribed, the sequencing read expressed TCRB transcripts. The assay was immunoSEQ multiplex PCR, and TCRdb's table has in-frame clones only and misses some. The sample records about 930,000 clones, 15% to 20% being singletons.

The sample was naive CD4+ T cells from blood. J is TRBJ1-4 and V is TRBV2, with D unclear. The receptor was derived from a woman between 18 and 29 years old in good health. The CDR3 here is CASIGMGVTNEKLFF. CDR3 in DNA: TGTGCCAGCATTGGGATGGGAGTCACTAATGAAAAACTGTTTTTT.